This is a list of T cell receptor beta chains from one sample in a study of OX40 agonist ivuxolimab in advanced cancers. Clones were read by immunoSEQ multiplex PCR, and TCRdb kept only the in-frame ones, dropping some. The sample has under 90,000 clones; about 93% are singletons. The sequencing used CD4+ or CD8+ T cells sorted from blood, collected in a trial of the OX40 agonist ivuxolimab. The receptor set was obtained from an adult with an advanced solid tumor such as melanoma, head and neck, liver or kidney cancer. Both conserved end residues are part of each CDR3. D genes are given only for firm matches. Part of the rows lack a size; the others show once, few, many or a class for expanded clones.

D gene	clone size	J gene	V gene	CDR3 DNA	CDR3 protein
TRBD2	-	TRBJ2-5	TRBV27	TGTGCCAGCAGTTTCCGCGGGGGGCTCGCGGAGACCCAGTACTTC	CASSFRGGLAETQYF
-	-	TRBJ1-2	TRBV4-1	TGCGCCAGCAGCCAAGCCACAGGGTCCTATGGCTACACCTTC	CASSQATGSYGYTF
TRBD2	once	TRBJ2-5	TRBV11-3	TGTGCCAGCAGCTTCGGGACTAGTGGAGAGACCCAGTACTTC	CASSFGTSGETQYF
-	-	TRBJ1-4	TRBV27	TGTGCCAGCAGTTTATTCCCTACCCAGGAAGGTGAAAAACTGTTTTTT	CASSLFPTQEGEKLFF
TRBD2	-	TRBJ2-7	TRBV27	TGTGCCAGCAGTAGGGACTATGCCTACGAGCAGTACTTC	CASSRDYAYEQYF
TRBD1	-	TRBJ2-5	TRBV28	TGTGCCAGCAGTGCCCTGGGTTGGGACAGGGCATCGGAGACCCAGTACTTC	CASSALGWDRASETQYF
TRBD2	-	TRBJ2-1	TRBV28	TGTGCCATCTCACTAGCGGGAACCTCCTACAATGAGCAGTTCTTC	CAISLAGTSYNEQFF
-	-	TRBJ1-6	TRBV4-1	TGCGCCAGCAGCCAAGATTCGGGACTCTATAATTCACCCCTCCACTTT	CASSQDSGLYNSPLHF
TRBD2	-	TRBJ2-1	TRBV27	TGTGCCAGCAGTTCTGTAGCGGGGGGGCCTGTATATGAGCAGTTCTTC	CASSSVAGGPVYEQFF
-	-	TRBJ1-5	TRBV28	TGTGCCAGCAGTTTAGGCAGGGTCAATCAGCCCCAGCATTTT	CASSLGRVNQPQHF
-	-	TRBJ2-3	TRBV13	TGTGCCAGCAGCCACCGGGGCGAAAACACAGATACGCAGTATTTT	CASSHRGENTDTQYF
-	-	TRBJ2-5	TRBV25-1	TGTGCCAGCAGTGGGGGACTTTCCCAAGAGACCCAGTACTTC	CASSGGLSQETQYF
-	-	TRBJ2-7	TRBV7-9	TGTGCCAGCAGCCCCGAGATAACCTACGAGCAGTACTTC	CASSPEITYEQYF
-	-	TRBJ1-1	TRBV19	TGTGCCAGTAGCGAACCTAAGCGGGATCTAGGCCAAAGGGTACTTGAAGCTTTCTTT	CASSEPKRDLGQRVLEAFF
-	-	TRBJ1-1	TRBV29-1	TGCAGCGTTGAAGATCTTCGAGGGGGGAACACTGAAGCTTTCTTT	CSVEDLRGGNTEAFF
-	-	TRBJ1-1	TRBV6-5	TGTGCCAGCAGTTACTCGGTTGGGAGAGAAGCTTTCTTT	CASSYSVGREAFF
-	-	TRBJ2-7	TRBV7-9	TGTGCCAGCAGCCCAAACAGGGAACTAAGCGAGCAGTACTTC	CASSPNRELSEQYF
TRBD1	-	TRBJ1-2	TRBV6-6	TGTGCCAGCAGTTACTCGGGACAGACCTCCGGCGGCTACACCTTC	CASSYSGQTSGGYTF
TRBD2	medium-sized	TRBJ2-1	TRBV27	TGTGCCAGCAGTCCCGGTACGGGGGGTTACAATGAGCAGTTCTTC	CASSPGTGGYNEQFF
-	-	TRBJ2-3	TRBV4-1	TGCGCCAGCAGCCAAGCCCAGGGCAGCACAGATACGCAGTATTTT	CASSQAQGSTDTQYF
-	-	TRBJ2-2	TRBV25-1	TGTGCCAGCAGTGTACGCGGGGAGCTGTTTTTT	CASSVRGELFF
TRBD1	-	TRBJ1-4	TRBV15	TGTGCCACCAGCAGAGCAGGGGGCTATTTGACTAATGAAAAACTGTTTTTT	CATSRAGGYLTNEKLFF
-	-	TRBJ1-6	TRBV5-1	TGCGCCAGCAGCTCCTACGACCATTTAATCCCCCCCCATCAGAGCTCCTATAATTCACCCCTCCACTTT	CASSSYDHLIPPHQSSYNSPLHF
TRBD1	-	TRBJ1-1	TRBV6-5	TGTGCCAGCAGCCCCACAGGGGGTGCTGAAGCTTTCTTT	CASSPTGGAEAFF
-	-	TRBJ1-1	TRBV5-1	TGCGCCAGCAGCTTGACTCGGGTCAAAAACACTGAAGCTTTCTTT	CASSLTRVKNTEAFF
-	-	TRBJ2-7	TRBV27	TGTGCCAGCAGTTTATCCACAGTGGGCTACGAGCAGTACTTC	CASSLSTVGYEQYF
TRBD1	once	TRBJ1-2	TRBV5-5	TGTGCCAGCAGCCAGACAGGGGAAGGCTACACCTTC	CASSQTGEGYTF
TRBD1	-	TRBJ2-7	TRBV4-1	TGCGCCAGCAGCTTGGGACAGGGGCCGCTCGAGCAGTACTTC	CASSLGQGPLEQYF
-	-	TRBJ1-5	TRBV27	TGTGCCAGCAGTTTAAGTCAGTATAGCAATCAGCCCCAGCATTTT	CASSLSQYSNQPQHF
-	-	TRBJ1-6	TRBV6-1	TGTGCCAGCAGTGAAGCGGCCAGAAATATGTATAATTCACCCCTCCACTTT	CASSEAARNMYNSPLHF
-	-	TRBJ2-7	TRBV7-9	TGTGCCAGCAGCCCCCGGCAGGGGCGGCGATCCTACGAGCAGTACTTC	CASSPRQGRRSYEQYF
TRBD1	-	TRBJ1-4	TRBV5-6	TGTGCCAGCAGCTCCGGACAGGCGGGAAAACTGTTTTTT	CASSSGQAGKLFF
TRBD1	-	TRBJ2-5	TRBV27	TGTGCCAGCAGTTCAGCAGGGGGCCCATACCAAGAGACCCAGTACTTC	CASSSAGGPYQETQYF
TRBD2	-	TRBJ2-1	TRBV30	TGTGCCTGGAGCCACCTAGCGGGAGGGCTATCCTACAATGAGCAGTTCTTC	CAWSHLAGGLSYNEQFF
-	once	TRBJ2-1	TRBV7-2	TGTGCCAGCGGTACTTCGGATATCTCCTACAATGAGCAGTTCTTC	CASGTSDISYNEQFF
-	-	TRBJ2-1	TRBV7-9	TGTGCCAGCAGCTTAGCGAACGGCAATGAGCAGTTCTTC	CASSLANGNEQFF
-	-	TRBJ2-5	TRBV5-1	TGCGCCAGCAGCTTGGTTTGGGTAGCGGATTACCAAGAGACCCAGTACTTC	CASSLVWVADYQETQYF